Sequencing of this TCR beta chain was carried out in a study of blood T cell repertoires in COVID-19. Overall study: PBMCs, B-cell-depleted T cells, or T cells were the source of the cDNA or gDNA that made up the material.

Participant-reported clinical history was the basis for cohort assignment. Sequenced by immunoSEQ multiplex PCR; TCRdb stores in-frame clones only, minus some. Of fewer than 300,000 clones listed, 80% to 90% were seen once; the top ten hold more than 3.5%. Per the germline V gene, CDR1 is LNHDA and CDR2 is SQIVND (reference sequence). V lost 5 bases and J lost 11; bases outside the gene matches: 10. This CDR3 comprises 15 residues. V usage is TRBV19 and J usage is TRBJ1-6, with 9 bases matching TRBD1. The receptor was isolated from a woman aged 30 to 39 who had recovered from COVID-19. The sequencing input was PBMCs or T cells enriched from blood (not recorded which). CDR3 sequence reads: CASSPYEDRGAPLHF. In DNA, the CDR3 is TGTGCCAGTAGTCCCTACGAAGACAGGGGGGCACCCCTCCACTTT.